This TCR beta chain was found in a study of blood T cell repertoires in COVID-19. About the study: Italy, Spain and the United States were the sources of the convalescent and acute COVID-19 samples. The cDNA or gDNA used as material had been derived from T cells, B-cell-depleted T cells, or PBMCs.

The J segment lost 3 bases and the V segment lost 2 bases, leaving 3 bases of the junction unmatched. This CDR3 is built from 14 residues. The V gene's germline CDR1 is GTSNPN and CDR2 SVGIG (reference sequence). In the authors' workflow: Reference gene primer amplification gave estimated nucleated cell counts. Generated by immunoSEQ multiplex PCR, the TCRdb table keeps only in-frame clones and is missing some. From that table come the V and J calls and clone size; the DNA was used to work out D and trimming. This table holds approximately 130,000 clones, 75% to 90% found once. The sequencing sample was made of peripheral blood. This receptor was identified in a human donor in a cohort sampled during active COVID-19. This chain connects TRBV30 to TRBJ1-1, with 10 bases matching TRBD1. The CDR3 is CAWSLGQGYTEAFF. DNA for the CDR3: TGTGCCTGGAGTCTGGGACAGGGGTACACTGAAGCTTTCTTT.